The following is a T cell receptor (beta chain) sequence with its context. This clonotype came up many times. The antigen it recognizes is unknown. Base qualities are missing; no much larger clone stands one base away. The source of the sample is a study of blood T cells in healthy people across ages (dated by TCRdb to the mid-2010s). With regard to the full study: In model experiments, template switching captured about one uniquely barcoded TCR beta cDNA molecule for every two T cells. The donors were divided into four age groups: young (average around 16 years), middle-aged (approximately 42), aged (approximately 59) and long-lived (roughly 82). To avoid experimental bias, donors of different ages were randomly spread across the sequencing lanes. Using deep sequencing normalized with unique cDNA molecular identifiers, the study measured how TCR beta repertoire diversity changes with age. Using the same blood draw, the study looked at two additional independent replicas of 1 million unique cDNA reads for two donors, one aged 18 to 30 and the other aged 80 or older. General conclusions and limits of the study: Observed TCR beta diversity per million T cells fell roughly linearly with age, and a significant reduction was already apparent by age roughly 41. Bulk unsorted PBMC profiling prevented conclusive comparison of naive and antigen-experienced compartments. Donor CMV infection status was unknown, potentially confounding age-related changes in expanded clonotypes. Estimates of total diversity based on one million sequenced T cells were considered lower bounds and underestimates. There was a strong correlation between observed TCR beta diversity and the percentage of naive T cells measured by flow cytometry. Compared with the aged group, the long-lived group had more naive CD4+ T cells, fewer expanded clones and increased TCR diversity, suggesting age selection.

The library relied on 5' RACE. The sequencer listed for this sample is Illumina HiSeq 2500. A second PCR of about 6 to 11 cycles was performed with a sample-barcoded 5' primer and a J-beta primer mix. A template-switch 5' adaptor carrying 12 random nucleotides introduced a unique molecular identifier onto each TCR beta cDNA molecule. Each sample yielded at least 2.5 million CDR3-containing paired-end reads. First-strand cDNA synthesis was performed from all RNA using the Mint cDNA synthesis kit, with priming by a TRBC-specific oligonucleotide. Following uracil-DNA glycosylase treatment, all cDNA underwent a first 18-cycle PCR with the universal primers M1SS and BC2_uni_R. Per the source publication's procedure: Each sample was normalized by randomly selecting 1 million high-quality reads, each carrying a distinct molecular identifier. Reads sharing molecular identifiers were discarded rather than binned into consensus sequences. MiTCR, run with a Q25 quality threshold and the strictest error-elimination algorithm, handled CDR3 identification, clonotype clustering and error correction. A nonparametric unseen species model with Euler transformation was used to estimate a lower bound on total TCR beta diversity. Clones were called with MiXCR by TCRdb after fastp trimmed the public reads at Q25, and only in-frame beta chains were retained. Each record represents a unique CDR3 protein, reported with the most common genes and DNA among its rows. Here the V and J calls rest on TCRdb's processing, not on the authors' analysis. The sample table holds about 1,500,000 distinct CDR3 sequences, of which about 30% were seen once. The leading ten clones occupy roughly 8.2% of the sample.

The roughly 39 donors, aged 6 to 90 years, were systemically healthy Caucasian individuals from Russia. Around 10 milliliters of peripheral blood were collected from each donor into EDTA-treated Vacutainer tubes. Ficoll-Paque density-gradient centrifugation was used to isolate PBMCs, with at least 6.5 million per sample. Total RNA, at least 6 micrograms per sample, was extracted from PBMCs with Trizol reagent. The percentages of naive CD45RAhigh/CD27high T cells were determined by flow cytometry on a PBMC aliquot from every donor. Including the terminal cysteine and phenylalanine, the CDR3 comprises 12 residues. The DNA shown is the 36-base CDR3, in frame from base 1. V is pared back by 5 bases and J by 11 bases, with 13 bases lying between the germline termini.

The source material was blood. This receptor was obtained from a woman in her twenties or thirties in good health. The rearrangement combines TRBV12-3 or TRBV12-4 with TRBJ2-4, with an unclear D gene assignment. The nucleotide sequence is TGTGCCAGCAGTCTCACGACGGAGCTTCAGTACTTC. Its translation is CASSLTTELQYF.